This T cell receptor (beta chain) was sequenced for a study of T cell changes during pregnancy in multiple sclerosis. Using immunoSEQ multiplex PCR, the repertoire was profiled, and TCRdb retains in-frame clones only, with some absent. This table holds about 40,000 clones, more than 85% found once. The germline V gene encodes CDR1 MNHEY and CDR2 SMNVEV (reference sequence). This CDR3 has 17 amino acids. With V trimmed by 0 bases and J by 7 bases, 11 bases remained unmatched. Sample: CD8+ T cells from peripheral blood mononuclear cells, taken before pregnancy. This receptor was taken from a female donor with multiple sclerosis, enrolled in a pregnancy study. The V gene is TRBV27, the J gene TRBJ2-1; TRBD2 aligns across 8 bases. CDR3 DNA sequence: TGTGCCAGCAGTTTATCGTATCCGGGAGGGCCCGGGAATGAGCAGTTCTTC. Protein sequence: CASSLSYPGGPGNEQFF.